This is a list of T cell receptor beta chains from one sample in a study of T cell clonotyping in hematopoietic cell transplantation. Generated by immunoSEQ multiplex PCR, the TCRdb table keeps only in-frame clones and is missing some. The sample yields fewer than 30,000 clones, approximately 96% seen once. The sequencing sample was made of peripheral blood mononuclear cells. These receptors came from a man aged 50-60 years in good health. Some clones in this sample may be carry-over from other donors' samples. Each CDR3 is given with its conserved first and last residue. Each record gives: J gene, clone size, V gene, D gene, CDR3 DNA, CDR3 protein. A D gene is named only where the DNA matches it firmly. Size values are once, few and many counts, or a class for expanded clones, and some rows have none.

TRBJ2-3 - TRBV20-1 TRBD1 TGCAGTGCCTACCGGGACAGGGGGTATTTT CSAYRDRGYF
TRBJ2-7 - TRBV4-3 - TGCGCCAGCAGCCAAGACTTAAGCGAGCAGTACTTC CASSQDLSEQYF
TRBJ2-1 - TRBV4-1 TRBD2 TGCGCCAGCAGCCAGAGACTAGCGGGGGGGCCCAATGAGCAGTTCTTC CASSQRLAGGPNEQFF
TRBJ1-5 - TRBV30 TRBD1 TGTGCCTGGGGACAGGACAACAATCAGCCCCAGCATTTT CAWGQDNNQPQHF
TRBJ1-5 - TRBV30 - TGTGCCTGGAGTAAGGATAGCAATCAGCCCCAGCATTTT CAWSKDSNQPQHF
TRBJ1-1 - TRBV6-5 TRBD1 TGTGCCAGCCAAGTCGGACAGGGGATGAACACTGAAGCTTTCTTT CASQVGQGMNTEAFF
TRBJ2-7 - TRBV6-6 TRBD1 TGTGCCAGCAGCAAACGGACAGGGTCAGGCGAGCAGTACTTC CASSKRTGSGEQYF
TRBJ2-1 - TRBV11-2 TRBD1 TGTGCCAGCATCAAACAGGGGGAGAGCTCCTACAATGAGCAGTTCTTC CASIKQGESSYNEQFF
TRBJ2-5 - TRBV7-2 - TGTGCCAGCAGCTTAGATGTCGGAAGGGAGACCCAGTACTTC CASSLDVGRETQYF
TRBJ2-7 - TRBV19 - TGTGCCAGTAGTATACCGGGGGGCTCCTCCTACGAGCAGTACTTC CASSIPGGSSYEQYF
TRBJ1-1 - TRBV9 - TGTGCCAGCAGCGTTCGGGGAGAGGTGAACACTGAAGCTTTCTTT CASSVRGEVNTEAFF
TRBJ2-5 once TRBV7-9 - TGTGCCAGCAGCTTAACGGGGACGGTAGGGACCCAGTACTTC CASSLTGTVGTQYF
TRBJ1-6 - TRBV4-1 - TGCGCCAGCAGGTTCAGGGCGCAGTCACCCCTCCACTTT CASRFRAQSPLHF
TRBJ1-5 - TRBV28 - TGTGCCAGCAGTTTAAGGGGAGGTGGCAATCAGCCCCAGCATTTT CASSLRGGGNQPQHF
TRBJ1-6 - TRBV7-3 - TGTGCCAGCAGCTTAACGTCTCAGAATAATTCACCCCTCCACTTT CASSLTSQNNSPLHF
TRBJ1-2 - TRBV27 TRBD1 TGTGCCAGCCGGGGGGGACAGGACTATGGCTACACCTTC CASRGGQDYGYTF
TRBJ1-5 - TRBV2 - TGTGCCAGCAGTGAGCGAAGTGTTCAGCCCCAGCATTTT CASSERSVQPQHF
TRBJ1-2 - TRBV6-1 - TGTGCCAGCAGACGGGACACTGCTCGTGGCTACACCTTC CASRRDTARGYTF
TRBJ2-2 - TRBV15 - TGTGCCACCAGCTGGGAGACGAGGTACACCGGGGAGCTGTTTTTT CATSWETRYTGELFF
TRBJ2-2 - TRBV5-1 TRBD1 TGCGCCAGCAGCCCTTTCCCGGGACAGGGGGACACCGGGGAGCTGTTTTTT CASSPFPGQGDTGELFF
TRBJ2-3 once TRBV5-6 TRBD1 TGTGCCAGCAGCTGGACAGGGTTCAGGGCAGATACGCAGTATTTT CASSWTGFRADTQYF
TRBJ1-6 - TRBV25-1 TRBD1 TGTGCCAGCAGAAGGGACAGGGTTAATTCACCCCTCCACTTT CASRRDRVNSPLHF
TRBJ2-7 - TRBV5-1 - TGCGCCAGCAGCTTGGACGCAGGGGCCTTCTACGAGCAGTACTTC CASSLDAGAFYEQYF
TRBJ1-2 few TRBV29-1 - TGCAGCGTTGAGAAAGGAGGCCAGAGCGGCTACACCTTC CSVEKGGQSGYTF
TRBJ1-6 once TRBV2 - TGTGCCAGCAGTGCGGGGGTCAATTCACCCCTCCACTTT CASSAGVNSPLHF
TRBJ1-1 - TRBV4-3 - TGCGCCAGCAGCCCCGGACTTTGGAACACTGAAGCTTTCTTT CASSPGLWNTEAFF
TRBJ1-6 - TRBV25-1 TRBD1 TGTGCCAGCAGCTCGGGACAGGATAATTCACCCCTCCACTTT CASSSGQDNSPLHF
TRBJ2-7 - TRBV4-3 - TGCGCCAGCAGCCAAGATTTGACCTTCTACGAGCAGTACTTC CASSQDLTFYEQYF
TRBJ1-5 - TRBV18 TRBD1 TGTGCCAGCTCACCACCGTCAAACAGGGGGATCAATCAGCCCCAGCATTTT CASSPPSNRGINQPQHF
TRBJ1-2 - TRBV6-5 - TGTGCCAGCAGTTTCCTAGACAGGCACGCTAACTATGGCTACACCTTC CASSFLDRHANYGYTF
TRBJ1-1 - TRBV19 - TGTGCCAGTAGTTCTCCGGGACACTGGAACACTGAAGCTTTCTTT CASSSPGHWNTEAFF
TRBJ1-2 - TRBV7-2 - TGTGCCAGCAGCTTAGGGGGAGGTCCGTACAACTATGGCTACACCTTC CASSLGGGPYNYGYTF
TRBJ1-2 - TRBV5-1 - TGCGCCAGCAGCTATGCAGAGGGATCCAATGGCTACACCTTC CASSYAEGSNGYTF
TRBJ1-1 - TRBV6-5 TRBD1 TGTGCCAGCAGACAGACAGGGGGATTTGGAAGGGAAGCTTTCTTT CASRQTGGFGREAFF
TRBJ1-1 - TRBV7-2 - TGTGCCAGCAGCTGGGAAGCAGTCCAGGGATCTGAAGCTTTCTTT CASSWEAVQGSEAFF
TRBJ2-7 - TRBV7-2 TRBD2 TGTGCCAGCAGCTCAACTAGCGTCTCCGAGCAGTACTTC CASSSTSVSEQYF
TRBJ1-2 - TRBV30 - TGTGCCTGGAGTCTGACAGGCGCTTATGGCTACACCTTC CAWSLTGAYGYTF
TRBJ1-1 - TRBV18 - TGTGCCAGCTCCCCCTCTACGAACACTGAAGCTTTCTTT CASSPSTNTEAFF
TRBJ2-7 - TRBV28 - TGTGCCAGCCGATTAGGGGGGGCGGAACGGCAGTACTTC CASRLGGAERQYF
TRBJ1-6 - TRBV12-5 - TGTGCTAGTGGTTTGGACAGGATTGTACCCTATAATTCACCCCTCCACTTT CASGLDRIVPYNSPLHF